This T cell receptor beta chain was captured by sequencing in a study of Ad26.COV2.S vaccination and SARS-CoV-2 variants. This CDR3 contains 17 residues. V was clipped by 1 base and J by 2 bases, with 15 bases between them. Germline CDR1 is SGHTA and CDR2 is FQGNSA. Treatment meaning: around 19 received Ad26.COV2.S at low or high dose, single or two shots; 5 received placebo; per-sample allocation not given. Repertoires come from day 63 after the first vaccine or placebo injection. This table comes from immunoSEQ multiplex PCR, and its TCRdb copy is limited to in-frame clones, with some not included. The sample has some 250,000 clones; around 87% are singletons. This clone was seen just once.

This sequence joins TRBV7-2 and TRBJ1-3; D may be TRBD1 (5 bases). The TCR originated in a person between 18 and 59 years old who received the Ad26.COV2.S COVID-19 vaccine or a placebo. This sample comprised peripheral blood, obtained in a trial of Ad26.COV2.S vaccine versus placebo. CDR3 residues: CASSLDTGWGTGNTIYF. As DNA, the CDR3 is TGTGCCAGCAGCTTAGATACTGGCTGGGGGACTGGAAACACCATATATTTT.